The rows below give T cell receptor beta chains drawn from one sample of a study of blood T cells in healthy people across ages. MiXCR, applied by TCRdb to the 5' RACE reads, yields one record per CDR3 protein. There are about 720,000 distinct CDR3 sequences in the sample; 25% occur only once, and more than 3% lies in the top ten. This same sample was also taken into another study, of T cells of mothers and their children.

Sample: blood. The receptors originated from a boy between 10 and 17 years old in good health. Both conserved end residues are part of each CDR3. The order of the fields is J gene, D gene, V gene, clone size, CDR3 DNA, CDR3 protein. The D gene is left open where the match is weak. Clone size is shown for a subset of rows, as once, few, many or a class of expanded clone.

TRBJ2-3,NA,TRBV5-1,many,TGCGCCAGCAGCCTGGATGGTAGGGCAGATACGCAGTATTTT,CASSLDGRADTQYF
TRBJ2-3,TRBD2,TRBV6-2/TRBV6-3,few,TGTGCCAGCAGTTACTCCGGGGGGGCAACAGATACGCAGTATTTT,CASSYSGGATDTQYF
TRBJ2-3,NA,TRBV29-1,few,TGCAGCGTCCTCGCAGGGACCACAAGCACAGATACGCAGTATTTT,CSVLAGTTSTDTQYF
TRBJ2-4,TRBD1,TRBV6-6,NA,TGTGCCAGCGAGACAGGGAGCAACATTCAGTACTTC,CASETGSNIQYF
TRBJ1-2,NA,TRBV29-1,NA,TGCAGCGTTGAAACGGGGTCCTATGGCTACACCTTC,CSVETGSYGYTF
TRBJ2-3,TRBD1,TRBV5-1,few,TGCGCCAGCAGCAGGGACAGGGACGCAGATACGCAGTATTTT,CASSRDRDADTQYF
TRBJ1-1,NA,TRBV3-1,few,TGTGCCAGCAGCCAAGTCGGCGCGAACACTGAAGCTTTCTTT,CASSQVGANTEAFF
TRBJ2-5,TRBD1,TRBV27,NA,TGTGCCAGCTGGGGACAGGGTAGACAAGAGACCCAGTACTTC,CASWGQGRQETQYF
TRBJ1-5,NA,TRBV6-2/TRBV6-3,NA,TGTGCCAGCAGTCCACAGATGAACCTCAATCAGCCCCAGCATTTT,CASSPQMNLNQPQHF
TRBJ2-3,NA,TRBV29-1,few,TGCAGCGTTGACCCAAGCACAGATACGCAGTATTTT,CSVDPSTDTQYF
TRBJ2-7,NA,TRBV2,NA,TGTGCCAGCAGGGCGACGGCGACCTCCTACGAGCAGTACTTC,CASRATATSYEQYF
TRBJ2-7,NA,TRBV10-3,few,TGTGCCATCAGTGGTGGTGGGACCCCCAGCGCGGAGCAGTACTTC,CAISGGGTPSAEQYF
TRBJ2-5,NA,TRBV29-1,few,TGCAGCGTTTCCCGGGACTTTCCCGTAGAGACCCAGTACTTC,CSVSRDFPVETQYF
TRBJ1-6,NA,TRBV9,few,TGTGCCAGCAGCGTAGTCGACGGAAGCTCCTATAATTCACCCCTCCACTTT,CASSVVDGSSYNSPLHF
TRBJ2-3,TRBD2,TRBV7-2,NA,TGTGCCAGCAGCTTACCCGGGGGGAGGGAATTTCATACGCAGTATTTT,CASSLPGGREFHTQYF
TRBJ2-1,TRBD2,TRBV24-1,NA,TGTGCCACCAGTGATTTCGTAACTAGCGGGAAGACCAATGAGCAGTTCTTC,CATSDFVTSGKTNEQFF
TRBJ2-1,TRBD2,TRBV29-1,few,TGCAGCGTTGAAGATCTAGAAGCGGGAGGGCGGAATGAGCAGTTCTTC,CSVEDLEAGGRNEQFF
TRBJ2-5,NA,TRBV7-2,few,TGTGCCAGCAGCTTGACGCGGGGCCAGGGGGAGACCCAGTACTTC,CASSLTRGQGETQYF
TRBJ2-7,TRBD2,TRBV7-9,few,TGTGCCAGCAGCGTCACTAGCGGGACCACGTCCTACGAGCAGTACTTC,CASSVTSGTTSYEQYF
TRBJ2-5,NA,TRBV21-1,few,TGTGCCAGCAGGAGTAAAGAGACCCAGTACTTC,CASRSKETQYF
TRBJ1-4,NA,TRBV5-1,NA,TGCGCCAGCAGCTTGGAGGGAGAAAGCAATGAAAAACTGTTTTTT,CASSLEGESNEKLFF
TRBJ2-3,TRBD2,TRBV10-3,few,TGTGCCATCAGTGGAAGACCGGGACTAGCGGGGGGGCCAGATACGCAGTATTTT,CAISGRPGLAGGPDTQYF
TRBJ2-2,NA,TRBV20-1,NA,TGCAGTGCTAGCGTAGTAGGCAGACTTAACACCGGGGAGCTGTTTTTT,CSASVVGRLNTGELFF
TRBJ2-7,NA,TRBV28,NA,TGTGCCAGCACAAGCTTAAACTACGAGCAGTACTTC,CASTSLNYEQYF
TRBJ2-4,TRBD1,TRBV11-2,NA,TGTGCCAGCAGCCCAGAGGGACAGGGGTGGACCAAAAACATTCAGTACTTC,CASSPEGQGWTKNIQYF
TRBJ1-3,NA,TRBV4-3,NA,TGCGCCAGCAGCCAAGCTACGGGGCTTGGAAACACCATATATTTT,CASSQATGLGNTIYF
TRBJ1-2,NA,TRBV7-2,NA,TGTGCCAGCAGCCCGGAATGGGGAGACGGTGGCTACACCTTC,CASSPEWGDGGYTF
TRBJ2-4,TRBD1,TRBV12-3/TRBV12-4,NA,TGTGCCAGCAGTTTGGGACAGGGCACCAACATTCAGTACTTC,CASSLGQGTNIQYF
TRBJ2-3,NA,TRBV15,NA,TGTGCCACCAGCAGGGTTCTCACAGATACGCAGTATTTT,CATSRVLTDTQYF